A selection of T cell receptor beta chains follows, all from one sample in a study of CD8 T cells in Susac syndrome. TCRdb reanalysed the immunoSEQ multiplex PCR reads using MiXCR and keeps one entry per CDR3 protein. The table has around 170,000 distinct CDR3 sequences, 90% to 96% seen once. The sequencing input was CD4+ T cells from PBMCs. The receptors were gathered from a human donor with Susac syndrome. Both conserved end residues are part of each CDR3. Each record gives: CDR3 DNA, CDR3 protein, V gene, D gene, clone size, J gene. The D gene is left open where the match is weak. For some rows the clone size is stated as once, few or many, or as a class when expanded; others skip it.

cdr3_nt: TGTGCCACCATACCTGGGGGGGTCGGTGAGCAGTTCTTC; cdr3_aa: CATIPGGVGEQFF; v_call: TRBV10-3; d_call: TRBD2; clone_size: .; j_call: TRBJ2-1
cdr3_nt: TGTGCCAGCAGCCCGAGGGGCGGTGGGGCCAACGTCCTGACTTTC; cdr3_aa: CASSPRGGGANVLTF; v_call: TRBV7-3; d_call: .; clone_size: .; j_call: TRBJ2-6
cdr3_nt: TGTGCCAGCAGCAAACCGGGACAGGGGTGTACAGATACGCAGTATTTT; cdr3_aa: CASSKPGQGCTDTQYF; v_call: TRBV21-1; d_call: .; clone_size: .; j_call: TRBJ2-3
cdr3_nt: TGTGCCAGCAGCCATAACCAGGGTGGTATCTATGGCTACACCTTC; cdr3_aa: CASSHNQGGIYGYTF; v_call: TRBV14; d_call: .; clone_size: once; j_call: TRBJ1-2
cdr3_nt: TGTGCCAGCAGGCTGGCCAGGGGAGGAACCGGGGAGCTGTTTTTT; cdr3_aa: CASRLARGGTGELFF; v_call: TRBV5-4; d_call: .; clone_size: .; j_call: TRBJ2-2
cdr3_nt: TGTGCCTGGAGTGTACGTGGGGCGGATACGCAGTATTTT; cdr3_aa: CAWSVRGADTQYF; v_call: TRBV30; d_call: .; clone_size: few; j_call: TRBJ2-3
cdr3_nt: TGTGCCAGCAGCTTGACTAGCGGGGGGACGAACCAAGAGACCCAGTACTTC; cdr3_aa: CASSLTSGGTNQETQYF; v_call: TRBV5-4; d_call: TRBD2; clone_size: .; j_call: TRBJ2-5
cdr3_nt: TGCAGTGCTAGACCCGGGACAGGGGGAATCTACGAGCAGTACTTC; cdr3_aa: CSARPGTGGIYEQYF; v_call: TRBV20-1; d_call: TRBD1; clone_size: .; j_call: TRBJ2-7
cdr3_nt: TGTGCCAGCAGTTCAGGTGCAGGGGTCGCCGGGGAGCTGTTTTTT; cdr3_aa: CASSSGAGVAGELFF; v_call: TRBV6-5; d_call: .; clone_size: .; j_call: TRBJ2-2
cdr3_nt: TGTGCCAGCAGCTCCCGCGGGGGTCAGATCACAGATACGCAGTATTTT; cdr3_aa: CASSSRGGQITDTQYF; v_call: TRBV13; d_call: TRBD2; clone_size: .; j_call: TRBJ2-3